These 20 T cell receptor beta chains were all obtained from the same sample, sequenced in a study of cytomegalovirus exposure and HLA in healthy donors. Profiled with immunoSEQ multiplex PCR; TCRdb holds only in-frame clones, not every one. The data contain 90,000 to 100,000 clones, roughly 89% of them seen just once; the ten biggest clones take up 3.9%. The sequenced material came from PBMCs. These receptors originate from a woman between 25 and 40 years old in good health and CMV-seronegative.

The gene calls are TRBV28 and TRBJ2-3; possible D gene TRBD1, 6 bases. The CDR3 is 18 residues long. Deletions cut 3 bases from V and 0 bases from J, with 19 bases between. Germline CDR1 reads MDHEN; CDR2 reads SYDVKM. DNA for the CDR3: TGTGCCAGCAGTTTTCAGTGGCCAGGGGCTGCTAGCACAGATACGCAGTATTTT. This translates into CASSFQWPGAASTDTQYF.

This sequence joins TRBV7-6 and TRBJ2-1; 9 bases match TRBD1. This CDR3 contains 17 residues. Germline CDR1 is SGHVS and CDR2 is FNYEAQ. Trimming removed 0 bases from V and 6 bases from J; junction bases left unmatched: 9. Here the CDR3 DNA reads TGTGCCAGCAGCTTAGCGCTACGGGACAGGGTGCGCAATGAGCAGTTCTTC. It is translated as CASSLALRDRVRNEQFF.

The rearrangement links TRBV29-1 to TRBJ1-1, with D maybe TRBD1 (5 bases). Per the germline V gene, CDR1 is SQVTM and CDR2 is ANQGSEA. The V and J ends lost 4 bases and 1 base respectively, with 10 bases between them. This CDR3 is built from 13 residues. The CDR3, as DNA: TGCAGCGTTGCTGCGGGGACGAACACTGAAGCTTTCTTT. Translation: CSVAAGTNTEAFF.

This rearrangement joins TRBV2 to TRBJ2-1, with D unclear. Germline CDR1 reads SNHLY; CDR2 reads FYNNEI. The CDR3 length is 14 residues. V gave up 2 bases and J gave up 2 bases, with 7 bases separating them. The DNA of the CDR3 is TGTGCCAGCAGTGAACGGTTGACCTACAATGAGCAGTTCTTC. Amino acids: CASSERLTYNEQFF.

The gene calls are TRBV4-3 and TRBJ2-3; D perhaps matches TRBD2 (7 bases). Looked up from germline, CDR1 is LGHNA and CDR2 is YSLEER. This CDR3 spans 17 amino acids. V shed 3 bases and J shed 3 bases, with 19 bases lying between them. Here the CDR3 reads CASSHGGGGHTTDTQYF. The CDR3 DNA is TGCGCCAGCAGCCATGGTGGGGGGGGCCATACTACAGATACGCAGTATTTT.

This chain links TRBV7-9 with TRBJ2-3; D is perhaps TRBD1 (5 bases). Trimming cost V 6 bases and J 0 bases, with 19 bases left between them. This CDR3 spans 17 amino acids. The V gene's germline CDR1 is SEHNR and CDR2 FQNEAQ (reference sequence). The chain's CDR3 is CASSHPPTVASTDTQYF. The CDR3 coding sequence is TGTGCCAGCAGTCACCCCCCGACAGTCGCTAGCACAGATACGCAGTATTTT.

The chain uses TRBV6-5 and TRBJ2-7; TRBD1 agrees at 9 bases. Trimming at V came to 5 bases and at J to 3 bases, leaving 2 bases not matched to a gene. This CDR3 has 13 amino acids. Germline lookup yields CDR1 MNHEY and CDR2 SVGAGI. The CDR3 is CASSRQGVYEQYF. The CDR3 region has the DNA TGTGCCAGCAGTAGACAGGGGGTCTACGAGCAGTACTTC.

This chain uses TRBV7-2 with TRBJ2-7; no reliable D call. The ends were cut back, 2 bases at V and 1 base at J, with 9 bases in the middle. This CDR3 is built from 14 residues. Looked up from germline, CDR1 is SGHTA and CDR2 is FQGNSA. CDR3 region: CASSLSPTSYEQYF. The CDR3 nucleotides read TGTGCCAGCAGCTTAAGTCCTACTTCCTACGAGCAGTACTTC.

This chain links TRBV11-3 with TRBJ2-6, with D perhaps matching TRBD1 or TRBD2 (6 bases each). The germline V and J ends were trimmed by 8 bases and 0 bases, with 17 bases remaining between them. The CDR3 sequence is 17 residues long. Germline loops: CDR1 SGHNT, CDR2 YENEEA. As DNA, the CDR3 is TGTGCCAGCCCCTTAGGGGGAGGTCCCTCTGGGGCCAACGTCCTGACTTTC. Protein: CASPLGGGPSGANVLTF.

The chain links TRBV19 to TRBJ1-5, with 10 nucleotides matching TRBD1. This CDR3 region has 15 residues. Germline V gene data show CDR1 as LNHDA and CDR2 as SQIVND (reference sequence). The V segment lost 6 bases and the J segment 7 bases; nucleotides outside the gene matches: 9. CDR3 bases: TGTGCCAGTAGCCAGACAGGGGGCGCGGGACAGCCCCAGCATTTT. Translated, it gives CASSQTGGAGQPQHF.

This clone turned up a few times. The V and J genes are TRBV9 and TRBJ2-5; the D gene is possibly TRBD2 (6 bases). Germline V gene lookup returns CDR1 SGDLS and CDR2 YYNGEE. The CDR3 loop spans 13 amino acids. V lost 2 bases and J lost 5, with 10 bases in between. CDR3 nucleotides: TGTGCCAGCAGCGTCGGGGGAAAGGAGACCCAGTACTTC. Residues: CASSVGGKETQYF.

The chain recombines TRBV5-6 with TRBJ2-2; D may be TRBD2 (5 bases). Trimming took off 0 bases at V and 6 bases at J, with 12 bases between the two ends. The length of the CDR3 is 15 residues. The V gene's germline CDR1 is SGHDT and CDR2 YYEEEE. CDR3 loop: CASSLVTSGAGELFF. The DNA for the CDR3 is TGTGCCAGCAGCTTGGTAACTAGTGGCGCCGGGGAGCTGTTTTTT.

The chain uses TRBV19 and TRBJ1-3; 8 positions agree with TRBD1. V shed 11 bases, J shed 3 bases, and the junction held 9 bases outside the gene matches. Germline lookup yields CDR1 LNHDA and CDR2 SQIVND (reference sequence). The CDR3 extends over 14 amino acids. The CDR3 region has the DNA TGTGCCGGAACAGGGGGACGGTTTGGAAACACCATATATTTT. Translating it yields CAGTGGRFGNTIYF.

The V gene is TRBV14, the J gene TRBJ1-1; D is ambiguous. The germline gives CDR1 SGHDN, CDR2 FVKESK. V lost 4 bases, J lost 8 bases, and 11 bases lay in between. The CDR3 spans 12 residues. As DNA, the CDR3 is TGTGCCAGCAGCCTCCAGGCCGGAGAAGCTTTCTTT. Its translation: CASSLQAGEAFF.

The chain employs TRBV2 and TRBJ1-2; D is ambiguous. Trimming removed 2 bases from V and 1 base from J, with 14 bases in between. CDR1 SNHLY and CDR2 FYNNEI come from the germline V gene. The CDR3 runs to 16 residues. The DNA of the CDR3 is TGTGCCAGCAGTGAATTTCACCCCAAGCTTAACTATGGCTACACCTTC. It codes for CASSEFHPKLNYGYTF.

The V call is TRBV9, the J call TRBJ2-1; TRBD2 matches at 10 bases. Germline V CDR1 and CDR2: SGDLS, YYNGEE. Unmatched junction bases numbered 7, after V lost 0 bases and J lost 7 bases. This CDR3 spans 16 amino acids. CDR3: CASSVGVAGGGNEQFF. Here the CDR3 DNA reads TGTGCCAGCAGCGTAGGCGTAGCGGGGGGTGGGAATGAGCAGTTCTTC.

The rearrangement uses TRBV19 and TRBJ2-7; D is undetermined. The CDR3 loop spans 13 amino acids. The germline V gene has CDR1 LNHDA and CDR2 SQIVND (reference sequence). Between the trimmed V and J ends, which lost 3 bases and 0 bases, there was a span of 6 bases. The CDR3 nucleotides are TGTGCCAGTAGTATCGAGAGCTCCTACGAGCAGTACTTC. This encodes CASSIESSYEQYF.

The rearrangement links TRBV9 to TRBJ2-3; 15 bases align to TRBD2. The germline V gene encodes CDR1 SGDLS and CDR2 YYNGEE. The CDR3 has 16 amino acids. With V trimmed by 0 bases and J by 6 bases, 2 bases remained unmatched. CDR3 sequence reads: CASSVEGTSGGDTQYF. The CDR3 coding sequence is TGTGCCAGCAGCGTAGAGGGGACTAGCGGGGGGGATACGCAGTATTTT.

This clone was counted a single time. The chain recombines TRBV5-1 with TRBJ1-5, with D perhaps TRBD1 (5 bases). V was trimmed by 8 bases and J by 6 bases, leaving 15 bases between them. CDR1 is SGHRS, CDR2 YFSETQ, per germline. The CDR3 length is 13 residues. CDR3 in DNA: TGCGCCAGTTTCCGTAGGGGCCTTCAGCCCCAGCATTTT. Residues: CASFRRGLQPQHF.

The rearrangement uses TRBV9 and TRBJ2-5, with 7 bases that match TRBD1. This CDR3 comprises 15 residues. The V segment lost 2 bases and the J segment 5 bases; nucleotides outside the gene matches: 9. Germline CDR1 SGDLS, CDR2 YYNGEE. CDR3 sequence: CASSVGVDRWETQYF. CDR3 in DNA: TGTGCCAGCAGCGTCGGAGTGGACAGGTGGGAGACCCAGTACTTC.